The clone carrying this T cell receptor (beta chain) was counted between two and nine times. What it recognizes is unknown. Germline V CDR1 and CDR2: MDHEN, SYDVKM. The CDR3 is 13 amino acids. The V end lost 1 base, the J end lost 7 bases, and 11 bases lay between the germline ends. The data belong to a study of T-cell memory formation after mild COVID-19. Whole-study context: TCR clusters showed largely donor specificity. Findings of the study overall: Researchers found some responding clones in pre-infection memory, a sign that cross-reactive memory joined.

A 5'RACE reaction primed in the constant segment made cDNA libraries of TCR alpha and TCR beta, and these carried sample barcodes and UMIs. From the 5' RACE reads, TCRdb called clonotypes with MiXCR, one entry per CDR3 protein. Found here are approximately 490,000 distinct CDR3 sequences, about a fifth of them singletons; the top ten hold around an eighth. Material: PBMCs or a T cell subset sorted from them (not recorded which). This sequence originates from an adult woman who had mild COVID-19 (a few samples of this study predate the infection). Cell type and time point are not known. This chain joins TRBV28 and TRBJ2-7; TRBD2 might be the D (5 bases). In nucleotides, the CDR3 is TGTGCCAGCAGTTTATTAACTAGAGAGGAGCAGTACTTC. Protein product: CASSLLTREEQYF.